This is a list of T cell receptor beta chains from one sample in a study of graft-versus-host responses after intestinal transplantation. Data came from immunoSEQ multiplex PCR; TCRdb stores just in-frame clones and leaves some out. The sample carries tens of thousands of clones, over 90% recorded once. These TCRs' antigens remain unknown. Specimen: unstimulated CD8+ T cells sorted from spleen or lymph node cells, collected before transplant. The receptor source for this set is a human donor who was the organ donor for an intestinal transplant. Both conserved end residues are part of each CDR3.

j_call v_call cdr3_aa
TRBJ2-4 TRBV5-1 CASSRTAARGSPLNVIQYF
TRBJ1-1 TRBV30 CAWLDSNFSEAFF
TRBJ2-1 TRBV11-2 CASSFLGPPYNEQFF
TRBJ1-6 TRBV4-3 CASSQGDAFNSPLHF
TRBJ2-2 TRBV4-1 CASSQSGLAGGPTGELFF
TRBJ2-5 TRBV14 CASSQDWGTVNETQYF
TRBJ2-7 TRBV27 CASSLSTEVPYEQYF
TRBJ2-3 TRBV10-3 CAIHEGWSTSTDTQYF
TRBJ2-3 TRBV9 CASSAPSGGGTDTQYF
TRBJ1-4 TRBV15 CATSMVGIATNEKLFF
TRBJ2-1 TRBV18 CASSPPLRGGPRSYNEQFF
TRBJ1-1 TRBV5-1 CASSADLALNTEAFF
TRBJ2-7 TRBV2 CASERGGISYEQYF
TRBJ1-1 TRBV7-9 CASSLRQGAGTEAFF
TRBJ1-1 TRBV28 CASSLTGGGTEAFF